This entry lists 26 T cell receptor beta chains sequenced from one sample in a study of shared T cell receptors in the human thymus. Clones were read by immunoSEQ multiplex PCR, and TCRdb kept only the in-frame ones, dropping some. The sample includes some 760,000 clones, 75% to 90% of them seen just once. The sample was also reused in another study, on human thymus T cells.

The source material was thymocytes. These TCRs come from a girl under two years old with a congenital heart defect.

The V and J genes are TRBV6-1 and TRBJ1-4; possible D gene TRBD1, 6 bases. Per the germline V gene, CDR1 is MNHNS and CDR2 is SASEGT. The CDR3 sequence is 12 residues long. Trimming took 6 bases from V and 11 from J, leaving 13 bases between them. For the CDR3, the DNA is TGTGCCAGCAGCGCCGGGACACTGAAACTGTTTTTT. Amino acid sequence: CASSAGTLKLFF.

This chain connects TRBV9 to TRBJ2-6; tentatively, D is TRBD2 (5 bases). Germline CDR1 is SGDLS and CDR2 is YYNGEE. V was pared by 2 bases and J by 2 bases, with 11 bases between. CDR3 length equals 16 residues. CDR3 sequence reads: CASSVSWGAGANVLTF. CDR3 coding DNA: TGTGCCAGCAGCGTTAGTTGGGGAGCTGGGGCCAACGTCCTGACTTTC.

The gene calls are TRBV6-5 and TRBJ2-1, with 11 nucleotides matching TRBD2. CDR1 and CDR2 from the germline V gene are MNHEY and SVGAGI. The CDR3 contains 16 residues. V was clipped by 2 bases and J by 3 bases; unmatched bases: 3. The CDR3 DNA reads TGTGCCAGCAGTTACCGAGGGACTAGCGGCTACAATGAGCAGTTCTTC. This translates into CASSYRGTSGYNEQFF.

This clone was observed a handful of times. The chain recombines TRBV2 with TRBJ1-1, with D unresolved. V was clipped by 7 bases and J by 11 bases, with 14 bases between them. This CDR3 has 11 residues. Germline CDR1 reads SNHLY; CDR2 reads FYNNEI. CDR3 region: CASIFFRIAFF. In nucleotides, the CDR3 is TGTGCCAGCATTTTTTTCAGGATTGCTTTCTTT. The whole variable domain, filled in from reference TRBV2 and TRBJ1-1, reads EPEVTQTPSHQVTQMGQEVILRCVPISNHLYFYWYRQILGQKVEFLVSFYNNEISEKSEIFDDQFSVERPDGSNFTLKIRSTKLEDSAMYFCASIFFRIAFFGQGTRLTVV.

The gene calls are TRBV4-3 and TRBJ2-3; D perhaps matches TRBD1 (6 bases). V was trimmed by 0 bases and J by 1 base, leaving 14 bases between them. The germline CDR1 and CDR2 sequences are LGHNA and YSLEER. CDR3 length equals 17 residues. CDR3 coding DNA: TGCGCCAGCAGCCAAGACTCCAGGGGTGGGGGCACAGATACGCAGTATTTT. It is translated as CASSQDSRGGGTDTQYF.

The chain recombines TRBV27 with TRBJ2-1; TRBD1 agrees at 8 bases. V shed 7 bases, J shed 12 bases, and the junction held 35 bases outside the gene matches. Per the germline V gene, CDR1 is MNHEY and CDR2 is SMNVEV (reference sequence). The CDR3 extends over 21 amino acids. CDR3 bases: TGTGCCAGCATTCTCTCGATAAAGGACCCCAGCATGACAGGGGCCGGTAATTGGCAGTTCTTC. Amino acids: CASILSIKDPSMTGAGNWQFF.

This rearrangement joins TRBV2 to TRBJ2-2, with 12 positions matching TRBD1. The germline gives CDR1 SNHLY, CDR2 FYNNEI. This CDR3 spans 15 amino acids. After removal of 6 bases from V and 7 bases from J, the junction contained 6 bases not matched to a gene. The CDR3 DNA sequence: TGTGCCAGCAGGGGGACAGGGGGCAATGGCGGGGAGCTGTTTTTT. Translated: CASRGTGGNGGELFF. Using reference TRBV2 and TRBJ2-2 for the parts outside the CDR3, the full variable domain is EPEVTQTPSHQVTQMGQEVILRCVPISNHLYFYWYRQILGQKVEFLVSFYNNEISEKSEIFDDQFSVERPDGSNFTLKIRSTKLEDSAMYFCASRGTGGNGGELFFGEGSRLTVL.

V and J are TRBV7-2 and TRBJ1-2, with D possibly being TRBD1 (5 bases). This CDR3 region has 15 residues. CDR1 and CDR2 (germline): SGHTA, FQGNSA. Trimming removed 3 bases from V and 3 bases from J, with 14 bases in between. The CDR3 DNA reads as TGTGCCAGCAGCTTTCTCGACAGCACCCACTATGGCTACACCTTC. This codes for CASSFLDSTHYGYTF.

The rearrangement uses TRBV6-1 and TRBJ2-7, with D perhaps matching TRBD2 (6 bases). Germline-derived CDR1 and CDR2 are MNHNS and SASEGT. This CDR3 has 16 amino acids. Trimming removed 4 bases from V and 2 bases from J, with 18 bases in between. The CDR3 nucleotides are TGTGCCAGCAGTGGAGCCGGGACTGAACTAACCTACGAGCAGTACTTC. This gives the protein CASSGAGTELTYEQYF.

This clone has a handful of counts. The rearrangement joins TRBV7-2 to TRBJ2-5; D is possibly TRBD1 (5 bases). V lost 0 bases and J 6 bases, leaving 17 bases between the germline ends. Germline CDR1 reads SGHTA; CDR2 reads FQGNSA. The CDR3 covers 16 residues. The CDR3 DNA follows: TGTGCCAGCAGCTTAGCGCTATTAGGGGCCCCAAAGACCCAGTACTTC. As protein: CASSLALLGAPKTQYF.

J is TRBJ1-6 and V is TRBV4-2, with a possible D match to TRBD1 (5 bases). CDR1 and CDR2 (germline): LGHNA, YNFKEQ. Trimming shortened V by 4 bases and J by 10 bases, and 14 bases separated the two germline ends. CDR3 length: 14 amino acids. In nucleotides, the CDR3 is TGTGCCAGCAGCCGCCGGGCAGGGCCCTCACCCCTCCACTTT. Translation: CASSRRAGPSPLHF.

The table lists this clone with a few counts. This chain joins TRBV4-1 and TRBJ2-7; TRBD2 is a possible D gene (6 bases). V lost 4 bases to trimming and J lost 1 base, with 11 bases between them. The germline V gene has CDR1 MGHRA and CDR2 YSYEKL. The CDR3 sequence is 14 residues long. The CDR3 is CASSREGLSYEQYF. The CDR3 DNA reads as TGCGCCAGCAGCCGCGAGGGACTTTCCTACGAGCAGTACTTC.

The rearrangement links TRBV6-6 to TRBJ2-2, with 7 bases identical to TRBD2. The CDR3 is made up of 16 amino acids. V shed 3 bases and J 6 bases; nucleotides not matched to a gene: 10. Germline-derived CDR1 and CDR2 are MNHNY and SVGAGI (reference sequence). The CDR3, as DNA: TGTGCCAGCAGTTATCCCAGCGGGGATGGAGCCGGGGAGCTGTTTTTT. Its translation is CASSYPSGDGAGELFF.

V is TRBV7-8 and J is TRBJ2-3, with TRBD1 matching 8 bases. Germline lookup yields CDR1 SGHVS and CDR2 FQNEAQ. V shed 6 bases, J shed 2 bases, and the junction held 7 bases outside the gene matches. The CDR3 has 15 residues. CDR3 nucleotide sequence: TGTGCCAGCAGTCAAGGACAGGGAAACACAGATACGCAGTATTTT. This sequence encodes CASSQGQGNTDTQYF.

The V gene is TRBV4-3, the J gene TRBJ2-3, with 10 bases matching TRBD1. Germline V gives CDR1 LGHNA, CDR2 YSLEER. V dropped 4 bases and J dropped 4; count of bases not matched to a gene: 8. The CDR3 runs 16 residues. In DNA form, the CDR3 reads TGCGCCAGCAGCCTGGGTTGGGACAGGGGCCCAGATACGCAGTATTTT. Its translation: CASSLGWDRGPDTQYF.

This chain connects TRBV27 to TRBJ2-7; the D is unclear. In germline, CDR1 is MNHEY, CDR2 SMNVEV (reference sequence). With 3 bases removed from V and 3 bases from J, the gap between germline ends came to 18 bases. The CDR3 runs 16 residues. The chain's CDR3 is CASSFYASRPYYEQYF. For the CDR3, the DNA is TGTGCCAGCAGTTTTTACGCGTCGCGGCCATACTACGAGCAGTACTTC.

This chain links TRBV4-3 with TRBJ2-1; a weak D match, TRBD2 (6 bases). Germline lookup yields CDR1 LGHNA and CDR2 YSLEER. The CDR3 has 12 residues. Between the trimmed V and J ends, which lost 1 base and 9 bases, there was a span of 7 bases. The CDR3 region is CASSQVGGEQFF. The DNA for the CDR3 is TGCGCCAGCAGCCAAGTGGGGGGTGAGCAGTTCTTC.

The rearrangement joins TRBV20-1 to TRBJ2-5; 8 bases align to TRBD2. The CDR3 runs 11 residues. CDR1 is DFQATT and CDR2 is SNEGSKA in the germline V gene (reference sequence). CDR3 coding DNA: TGCAGGCCGCGGGGGGAAGAGACCCAGTACTTC. Translation gives CRPRGEETQYF.

This clone was picked up a small number of times. The rearrangement uses TRBV21-1 and TRBJ1-5; the table's D call, TRBD1, was not checked against the DNA. TRBV21-1 is a documented pseudogene. The CDR3 runs to 13 residues. CDR3 sequence (DNA): TGTGCCAGCAGCATCCCAGGGGGGCAGCCCCAGCATTTT. Translating it yields CASSIPGGQPQHF.

Concerning this clone: Germline is not matched at one junction end, which may reflect a read error. The sample has other DNA sequences that encode this CDR3 too. V is TRBV7-7 and J is TRBJ1-1; the D is unclear. This CDR3 spans 13 amino acids. Germline V gene sequence: CDR1 SSHAT, CDR2 FNYEAQ (reference sequence). The CDR3 sequence is CASSQLLNTEAFF. The CDR3 DNA reads TGTGCTAGCAGCCAACTTTTGAATACTGAAGCTTTCTTT.

This clone showed up just once. This chain joins TRBV19 and TRBJ2-7; D is ambiguous. This CDR3 has 11 amino acids. Germline V gene lookup returns CDR1 LNHDA and CDR2 SQIVND (reference sequence). V lost 1 base and J 6 bases, leaving 4 bases between the germline ends. CDR3 DNA: TGTGCCAGTAGTATAGGTCGCGAGCAGTACTTC. Its translation: CASSIGREQYF.

This clone was counted a single time. The rearrangement links TRBV15 to TRBJ2-7, with 8 bases aligning to TRBD2. Germline CDR1 is LNHNV and CDR2 is YYDKDF (reference sequence). V dropped 1 base and J dropped 3; count of bases not matched to a gene: 2. This CDR3 region has 14 residues. In nucleotides, the CDR3 is TGTGCCACCAGCAGAGTGAGCGGGGGCTACGAGCAGTACTTC. Translating gives CATSRVSGGYEQYF.

J is TRBJ1-1 and V is TRBV4-3; D may be TRBD1 (5 bases). V dropped 0 bases and J dropped 4 bases, with 9 bases sitting between them. Germline CDR1 reads LGHNA; CDR2 reads YSLEER. The CDR3 covers 14 residues. The CDR3 region has the DNA TGCGCCAGCAGCCAAGATTCCAGGGTCACTGAAGCTTTCTTT. Its translation: CASSQDSRVTEAFF.

This clone showed up just once. V usage is TRBV19 and J usage is TRBJ2-6; tentatively, D is TRBD2 (5 bases). The CDR3 contains 14 residues. The germline gives CDR1 LNHDA, CDR2 SQIVND (reference sequence). Between the trimmed V and J ends, which lost 9 bases and 1 base, there was a span of 10 bases. CDR3 sequence reads: CASKRGSGANVLTF. For the CDR3, the DNA is TGTGCCAGCAAACGGGGTTCTGGGGCCAACGTCCTGACTTTC. The variable domain in full, completed from reference TRBV19 and TRBJ2-6, reads DGGITQSPKYLFRKEGQNVTLSCEQNLNHDAMYWYRQDPGQGLRLIYYSQIVNDFQKGDIAEGYSVSREKKESFPLTVTSAQKNPTAFYLCASKRGSGANVLTFGAGSRLTVL.

The gene calls are TRBV13 and TRBJ2-1, with 12 bases lining up with TRBD1. The length of the CDR3 is 18 residues. Germline V gene data show CDR1 as PRHDT and CDR2 as FYEKMQ (reference sequence). Trimming took 4 bases from V and 5 from J; bases not matched to a gene: 12. CDR3 coding DNA: TGTGCCAGCAGCTCACATTCTCCGGGACAGGGGGCCAACAATGAGCAGTTCTTC. Protein sequence: CASSSHSPGQGANNEQFF. Based on the CDR3 plus reference TRBV13 and TRBJ2-1, the full variable domain is AAGVIQSPRHLIKEKRETATLKCYPIPRHDTVYWYQQGPGQDPQFLISFYEKMQSDKGSIPDRFSAQQFSDYHSELNMSSLELGDSALYFCASSSHSPGQGANNEQFFGPGTRLTVL.

This clone was picked up a small number of times. The rearrangement links TRBV27 to TRBJ1-2; tentatively, D is TRBD1 (5 bases). This CDR3 comprises 12 residues. Trimming stripped 7 bases from V and 7 bases from J, with 13 bases between. Germline values: CDR1 MNHEY, CDR2 SMNVEV (reference sequence). The CDR3 reads CASTPGHGGYTF. The DNA for the CDR3 is TGTGCCAGCACCCCAGGACATGGTGGCTACACCTTC.